The T cell receptor (beta chain) under discussion was sequenced for a study of blood T cell repertoires in COVID-19. In the study overall: Acute and convalescent COVID-19 specimens originated in the United States, Italy and Spain. In each case, the material was cDNA or gDNA derived from T cells, B-cell-depleted T cells, or PBMCs.

J gave up 0 bases and V 6 bases, and 2 bases lay outside the gene matches. The CDR3 covers 15 residues. The germline V gene has CDR1 MDHEN and CDR2 SYDVKM. Per the original methods: Nucleated cell counts were estimated from reference gene primer amplification. The repertoire was sequenced with immunoSEQ multiplex PCR; TCRdb's copy has only in-frame clones and lacks some. For V, J and clone size, that table is used; D and trimming come from the DNA. The table lists tens of thousands of clones, 86% of them singletons. The sequenced sample consisted of peripheral blood. This TCR was recovered from a human donor with active COVID-19. The donor label of this sample is uncertain. The chain employs TRBV28 and TRBJ2-1; TRBD1 aligns across 10 bases. The DNA of the CDR3 is TGTGCCAGCAGCGACAGGGGGCCCTCCTACAATGAGCAGTTCTTC. The encoded protein is CASSDRGPSYNEQFF.